This T cell receptor (beta chain) originates from a study of blood T cell repertoires in COVID-19. Across the whole study: Acute and convalescent COVID-19 specimens originated in the United States, Italy and Spain.

Per the study methods: Cell counts per sample came from amplifying reference gene primers. Using immunoSEQ multiplex PCR, the repertoire was profiled, and TCRdb retains in-frame clones only, with some absent. That table supplies the V and J calls and clone size; D and trimming were determined from the DNA. The sample shows about 120,000 clones, approximately 74% of them seen only once. J gave up 7 bases and V 6 bases, and 4 bases lay outside the gene matches. Germline V gene lookup returns CDR1 ENHRY and CDR2 SYGVKD. CDR3 length equals 13 residues. This chain links TRBV10-3 with TRBJ2-2; 8 nucleotides match TRBD1. The sequence derives from a woman aged 65 to 85 with acute or convalescent COVID-19. Sequencing input: peripheral blood. CDR3 nucleotide sequence: TGTGCCATCAGAAGACAGGGGAACGGGGAGCTGTTTTTT. Translation gives CAIRRQGNGELFF.